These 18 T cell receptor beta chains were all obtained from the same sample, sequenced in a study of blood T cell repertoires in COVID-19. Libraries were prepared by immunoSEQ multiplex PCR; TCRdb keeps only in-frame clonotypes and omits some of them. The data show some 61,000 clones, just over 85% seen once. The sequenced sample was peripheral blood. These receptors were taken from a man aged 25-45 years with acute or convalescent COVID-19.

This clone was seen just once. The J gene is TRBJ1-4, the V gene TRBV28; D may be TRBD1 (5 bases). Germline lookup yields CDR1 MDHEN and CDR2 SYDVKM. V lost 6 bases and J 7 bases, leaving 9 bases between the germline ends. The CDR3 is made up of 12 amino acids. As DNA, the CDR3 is TGTGCCAGCAGACGCCAGGGTGAAAAACTGTTTTTT. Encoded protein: CASRRQGEKLFF.

The CDR3 sequence: CASSSYLQGARVPLHF. Written as DNA, the CDR3 is TGTGCCAGCAGTTCCTATCTACAGGGGGCGCGAGTACCCCTCCACTTT. The V and J genes are TRBV27 and TRBJ1-6, with 9 nucleotides matching TRBD1. This CDR3 region has 16 residues. V shed 4 bases and J 12 bases; nucleotides not matched to a gene: 13. Germline V gene lookup returns CDR1 MNHEY and CDR2 SMNVEV (reference sequence).

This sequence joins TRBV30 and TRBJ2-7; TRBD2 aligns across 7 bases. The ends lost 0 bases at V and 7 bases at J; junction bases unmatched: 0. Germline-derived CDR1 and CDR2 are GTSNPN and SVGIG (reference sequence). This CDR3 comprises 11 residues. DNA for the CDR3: TGTGCCTGGAGTGTCGGGGGGGAGCAGTACTTC. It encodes CAWSVGGEQYF.

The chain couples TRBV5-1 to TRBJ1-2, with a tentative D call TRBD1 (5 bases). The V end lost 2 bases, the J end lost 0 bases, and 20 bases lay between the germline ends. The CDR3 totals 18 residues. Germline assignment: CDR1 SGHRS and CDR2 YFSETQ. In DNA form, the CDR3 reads TGCGCCAGCAGCTTATCCACAGGCCTAATCCGCACTAACTATGGCTACACCTTC. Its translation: CASSLSTGLIRTNYGYTF.

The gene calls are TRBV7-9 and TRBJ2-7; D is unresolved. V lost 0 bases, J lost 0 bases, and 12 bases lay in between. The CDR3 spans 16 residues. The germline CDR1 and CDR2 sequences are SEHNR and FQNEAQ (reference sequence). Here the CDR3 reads CASSLAIGLSSYEQYF. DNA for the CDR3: TGTGCCAGCAGCTTAGCCATCGGTTTGAGCTCCTACGAGCAGTACTTC.

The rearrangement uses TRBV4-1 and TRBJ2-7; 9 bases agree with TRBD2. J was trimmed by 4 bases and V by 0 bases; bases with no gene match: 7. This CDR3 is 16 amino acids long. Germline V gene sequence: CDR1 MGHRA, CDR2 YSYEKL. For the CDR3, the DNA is TGCGCCAGCAGCCAAGAACCCAGCGGGGGGCTATACGAGCAGTACTTC. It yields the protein CASSQEPSGGLYEQYF.

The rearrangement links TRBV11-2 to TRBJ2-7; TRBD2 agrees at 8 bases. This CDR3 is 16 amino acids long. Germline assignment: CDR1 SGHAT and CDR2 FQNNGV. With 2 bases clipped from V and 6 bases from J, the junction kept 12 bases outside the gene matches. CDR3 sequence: CASSLSGDGRASEQYF. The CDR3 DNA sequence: TGTGCCAGCAGCTTAAGTGGAGACGGGAGGGCCTCCGAGCAGTACTTC.

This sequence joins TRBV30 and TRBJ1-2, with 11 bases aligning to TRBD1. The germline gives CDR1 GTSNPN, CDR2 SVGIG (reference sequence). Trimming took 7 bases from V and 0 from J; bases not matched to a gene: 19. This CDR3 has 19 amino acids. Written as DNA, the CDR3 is TGTGCCTCTACGTTAACAAAATGGGACAGGGGGGATTCTAACTATGGCTACACCTTC. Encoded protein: CASTLTKWDRGDSNYGYTF.

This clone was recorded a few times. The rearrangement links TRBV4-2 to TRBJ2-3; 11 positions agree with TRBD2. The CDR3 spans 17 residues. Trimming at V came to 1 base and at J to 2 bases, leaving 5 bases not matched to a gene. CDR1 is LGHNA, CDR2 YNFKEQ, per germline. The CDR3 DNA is TGTGCCAGCAGCCAAGCCCTAGCGGGAGGTGCCACAGATACGCAGTATTTT. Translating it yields CASSQALAGGATDTQYF.

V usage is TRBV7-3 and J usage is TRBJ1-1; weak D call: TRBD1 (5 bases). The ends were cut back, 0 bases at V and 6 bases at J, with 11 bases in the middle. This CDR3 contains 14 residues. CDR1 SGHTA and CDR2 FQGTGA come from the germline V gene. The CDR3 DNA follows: TGTGCCAGCAGCTTAACCCCGCAGGGCCCTGAAGCTTTCTTT. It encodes CASSLTPQGPEAFF. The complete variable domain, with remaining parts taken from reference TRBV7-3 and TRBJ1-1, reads GAGVSQTPSNKVTEKGKYVELRCDPISGHTALYWYRQSLGQGPEFLIYFQGTGAADDSGLPNDRFFAVRPEGSVSTLKIQRTERGDSAVYLCASSLTPQGPEAFFGQGTRLTVV.

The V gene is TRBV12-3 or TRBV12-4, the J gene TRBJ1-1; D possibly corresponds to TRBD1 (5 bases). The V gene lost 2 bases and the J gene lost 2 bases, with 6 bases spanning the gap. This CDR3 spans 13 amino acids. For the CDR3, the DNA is TGTGCCAGCAGTTTAAGGGGCAACACTGAAGCTTTCTTT. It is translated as CASSLRGNTEAFF.

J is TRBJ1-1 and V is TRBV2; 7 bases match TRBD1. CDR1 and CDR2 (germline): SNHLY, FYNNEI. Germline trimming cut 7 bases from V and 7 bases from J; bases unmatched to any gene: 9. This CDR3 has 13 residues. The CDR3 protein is CASIVQGSGEAFF. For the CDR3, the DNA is TGTGCCAGCATTGTACAGGGGAGTGGTGAAGCTTTCTTT.

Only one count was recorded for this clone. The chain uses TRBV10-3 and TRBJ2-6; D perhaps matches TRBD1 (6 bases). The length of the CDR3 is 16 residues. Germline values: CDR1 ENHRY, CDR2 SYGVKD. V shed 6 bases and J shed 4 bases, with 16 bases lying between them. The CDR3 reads CAIRGDWGLGANVLTF. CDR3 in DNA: TGTGCCATCAGAGGGGATTGGGGGCTCGGGGCCAACGTCCTGACTTTC.

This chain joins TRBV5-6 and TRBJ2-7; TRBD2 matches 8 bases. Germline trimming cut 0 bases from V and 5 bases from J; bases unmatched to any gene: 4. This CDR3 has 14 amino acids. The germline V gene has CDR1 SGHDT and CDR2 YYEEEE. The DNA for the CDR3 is TGTGCCAGCAGCTTGGGGAGCGGGAGCCACGAGCAGTACTTC. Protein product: CASSLGSGSHEQYF.

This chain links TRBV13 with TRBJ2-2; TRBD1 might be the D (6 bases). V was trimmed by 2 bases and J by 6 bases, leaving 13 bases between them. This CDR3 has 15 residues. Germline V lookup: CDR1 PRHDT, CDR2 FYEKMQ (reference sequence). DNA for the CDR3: TGTGCCAGCAGCTTATGGGACACAACGGCCGGGGAGCTGTTTTTT. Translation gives CASSLWDTTAGELFF.

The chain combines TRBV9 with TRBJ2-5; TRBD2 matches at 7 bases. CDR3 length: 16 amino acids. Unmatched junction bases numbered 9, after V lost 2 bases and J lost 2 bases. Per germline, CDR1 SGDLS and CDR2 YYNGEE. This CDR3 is CASSVTVTSRQETQYF. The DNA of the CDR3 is TGTGCCAGCAGCGTTACCGTGACTAGCAGACAAGAGACCCAGTACTTC.

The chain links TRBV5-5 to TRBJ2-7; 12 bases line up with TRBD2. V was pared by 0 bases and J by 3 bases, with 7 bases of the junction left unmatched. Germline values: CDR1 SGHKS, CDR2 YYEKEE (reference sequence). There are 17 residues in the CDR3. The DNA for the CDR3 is TGTGCCAGCAGCTTGGCCCTGACTAGCGGGAGTGTCTACGAGCAGTACTTC. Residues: CASSLALTSGSVYEQYF. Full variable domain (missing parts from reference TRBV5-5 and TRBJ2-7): DAGVTQSPTHLIKTRGQQVTLRCSPISGHKSVSWYQQVLGQGPQFIFQYYEKEERGRGNFPDRFSARQFPNYSSELNVNALLLGDSALYLCASSLALTSGSVYEQYFGPGTRLTVT.

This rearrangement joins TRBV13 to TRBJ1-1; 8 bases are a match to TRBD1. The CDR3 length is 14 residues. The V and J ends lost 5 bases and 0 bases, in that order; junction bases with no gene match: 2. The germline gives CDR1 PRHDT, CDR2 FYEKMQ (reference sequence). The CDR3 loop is CASSVQGVNTEAFF. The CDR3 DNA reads TGTGCCAGCAGCGTACAGGGGGTGAACACTGAAGCTTTCTTT.